This T cell receptor beta chain was sequenced during a study of lymphopenia after photon versus proton radiotherapy. Overall study results and limits: Under photons, naive T cells and diversity fell while effector/memory populations rose. Oligoclonal CD8+ Temra expansion after nadir drove photon patients' diversity drop. Authors raise, but do not show, better survival with proton therapy.

V was cut by 2 bases and J by 5 bases, with 6 bases left in between. The CDR3 length is 11 residues. Germline values: CDR1 DFQATT, CDR2 SNEGSKA (reference sequence). Assay: immunoSEQ multiplex PCR; the TCRdb copy retains only in-frame clones and omits some. The sample includes some 25,000 clones, under 95% of them seen just once. As to this clone: As yet, its antigen is unknown.

The origin of this receptor is a woman aged 45-59 years with cholangiocarcinoma. This chain uses TRBV20-1 with TRBJ1-1; D is ambiguous. The source was peripheral blood, collected from a patient treated with photon-based radiotherapy. Here the CDR3 reads CSARQVTEAFF. For the CDR3, the DNA is TGCAGTGCTAGACAGGTTACTGAAGCTTTCTTT.